Below, 26 T cell receptor beta chains from the same sample are listed, as sequenced in a study of control samples from healthy donors and cancer patients. Libraries were prepared by immunoSEQ multiplex PCR; TCRdb keeps only in-frame clonotypes and omits some of them. The sample records just under 65,000 clones, almost 85% being singletons. The sequenced sample was blood. Receptor source: a middle-aged man in good health.

V usage is TRBV30 and J usage is TRBJ2-1; D might be TRBD2 (5 bases). Germline lookup yields CDR1 GTSNPN and CDR2 SVGIG (reference sequence). The CDR3 has 11 residues. V lost 2 bases and J lost 7, with 6 bases in between. CDR3 sequence reads: CAWSWRNEQFF. The CDR3 nucleotides read TGTGCCTGGAGTTGGAGGAATGAGCAGTTCTTC.

This chain joins TRBV6-6 and TRBJ1-2; tentative D call: TRBD1 (5 bases). The CDR3 is 14 residues long. V was cut by 5 bases and J by 4 bases, with 14 bases left in between. Germline-derived CDR1 and CDR2 are MNHNY and SVGAGI (reference sequence). The CDR3 region is CASSPPSGPYGYTF. The CDR3 region has the DNA TGTGCCAGCAGTCCACCGTCGGGACCCTATGGCTACACCTTC.

Here the CDR3 reads CASSQRDRANTGELFF. DNA of the CDR3: TGCGCCAGCAGCCAACGGGACAGGGCGAACACCGGGGAGCTGTTTTTT. The chain is built from TRBV4-1 and TRBJ2-2, with 9 positions matching TRBD1. From germline, CDR1 is MGHRA and CDR2 YSYEKL. The CDR3 runs 16 residues. With 2 bases clipped from V and 0 bases from J, the junction kept 1 base outside the gene matches.

The chain joins TRBV14 to TRBJ1-1; the D gene is possibly TRBD1 (5 bases). The V end was cut by 4 bases, the J end by 1 base, with 7 bases between. Germline CDR1 is SGHDN and CDR2 is FVKESK. This CDR3 is built from 13 residues. The CDR3 DNA sequence: TGTGCCAGCAGCCGACAGAGGAACACTGAAGCTTTCTTT. Encoded protein: CASSRQRNTEAFF.

The genes are TRBV9 and TRBJ2-7; D tentatively fits TRBD1 or TRBD2 (5 bases each). Germline-derived CDR1 and CDR2 are SGDLS and YYNGEE. CDR3 length equals 14 residues. V lost 0 bases and J 7 bases, leaving 14 bases between the germline ends. The CDR3 region is CASSVGFTGTEQYF. CDR3 nucleotide sequence: TGTGCCAGCAGCGTAGGGTTCACTGGGACGGAGCAGTACTTC.

Only a few counts were recorded for this clone. The gene calls are TRBV7-2 and TRBJ2-7; 11 nucleotides line up with TRBD1. The CDR3 sequence is 14 residues long. J was trimmed by 6 bases and V by 3 bases; bases with no gene match: 4. Germline CDR1 and CDR2: SGHTA and FQGNSA. CDR3 bases: TGTGCCAGCAGCTTCGGGACAGGGGGAGGCGAGCAGTACTTC. This gives the protein CASSFGTGGGEQYF.

Only one count was recorded for this clone. The chain employs TRBV7-9 and TRBJ1-1; 8 bases map to TRBD1. Germline V lookup: CDR1 SEHNR, CDR2 FQNEAQ (reference sequence). Unmatched junction bases numbered 7, after V lost 2 bases and J lost 5 bases. CDR3 size: 15 residues. The CDR3 spells CASSLKGQAVTEAFF. The DNA of the CDR3 is TGTGCCAGCAGCTTAAAGGGACAGGCTGTGACTGAAGCTTTCTTT.

This chain links TRBV5-1 with TRBJ2-3; 7 bases agree with TRBD1. CDR1 and CDR2 from the germline V gene are SGHRS and YFSETQ. The ends lost 3 bases at V and 4 bases at J; junction bases unmatched: 2. The CDR3 has 13 residues. The CDR3 DNA reads TGCGCCAGCAGCTCTACAGGGGCAGATACGCAGTATTTT. It codes for CASSSTGADTQYF.

V usage is TRBV30 and J usage is TRBJ2-1; D unclear. In germline, CDR1 is GTSNPN, CDR2 SVGIG (reference sequence). Trimming left V 5 bases short and J 5 bases short, with 10 bases between. This CDR3 region has 12 residues. DNA for the CDR3: TGTGCCTGGGTTGAGGATGACAATGAGCAGTTCTTC. Encoded protein: CAWVEDDNEQFF.

The chain has TRBV11-2 and TRBJ2-7; 7 bases are shared with TRBD1. CDR1 is SGHAT, CDR2 FQNNGV, per germline. The CDR3 is made up of 14 amino acids. V lost 5 bases to trimming and J lost 6 bases; unmatched junction nucleotides: 10. CDR3 loop: CASSRPLTGVEQYF. The DNA of the CDR3 is TGTGCCAGCAGCCGGCCTCTTACAGGGGTCGAGCAGTACTTC.

The chain joins TRBV7-9 to TRBJ1-5; no firm D call. The CDR3 contains 13 residues. Germline loops: CDR1 SEHNR, CDR2 FQNEAQ (reference sequence). Between the trimmed V and J ends, which lost 5 bases and 5 bases, there was a span of 10 bases. This CDR3 reads CASSVTADQPQHF. CDR3 bases: TGTGCCAGCAGCGTCACGGCAGATCAGCCCCAGCATTTT. The full variable domain, its missing parts supplied by reference TRBV7-9 and TRBJ1-5, is DTGVSQNPRHKITKRGQNVTFRCDPISEHNRLYWYRQTLGQGPEFLTYFQNEAQLEKSRLLSDRFSAERPKGSFSTLEIQRTEQGDSAMYLCASSVTADQPQHFGDGTRLSIL.

The chain has TRBV5-1 and TRBJ1-2; unclear D gene. The CDR3 covers 13 residues. In germline, CDR1 is SGHRS, CDR2 YFSETQ. The V gene lost 4 bases and the J gene lost 6 bases, with 13 bases spanning the gap. CDR3 sequence reads: CASSQDAANGYTF. CDR3 coding DNA: TGCGCCAGCAGCCAAGACGCCGCCAATGGCTACACCTTC.

This clone was counted a single time. V usage is TRBV24-1 and J usage is TRBJ2-2; TRBD1 matches at 7 bases. With V trimmed by 4 bases and J by 6 bases, 7 bases remained unmatched. The CDR3 contains 15 residues. The V gene's germline CDR1 is KGHDR and CDR2 SFDVKD. This CDR3 reads CATSEPDRVPGELFF. As DNA, the CDR3 is TGTGCCACCAGTGAACCCGACAGGGTCCCCGGGGAGCTGTTTTTT.

This sequence joins TRBV4-3 and TRBJ2-1, with a possible D match to TRBD2 (6 bases). Germline V gene sequence: CDR1 LGHNA, CDR2 YSLEER. V shed 0 bases and J shed 4 bases, with 13 bases lying between them. CDR3 size: 16 residues. For the CDR3, the DNA is TGCGCCAGCAGCCAAGATCCAGCTAGCGCGTACAATGAGCAGTTCTTC. It specifies CASSQDPASAYNEQFF.

This sequence joins TRBV20-1 and TRBJ2-2; TRBD2 aligns across 10 bases. Germline V gives CDR1 DFQATT, CDR2 SNEGSKA (reference sequence). V gave up 3 bases and J gave up 1 base; unmatched junction bases: 8. The CDR3 has 17 amino acids. CDR3 amino acids: CSASRRLAGVNTGELFF. The CDR3 DNA reads TGCAGTGCTAGTCGGCGCCTAGCGGGGGTGAACACCGGGGAGCTGTTTTTT.

The V call is TRBV29-1, the J call TRBJ1-1; no definite D call. Germline V gene data show CDR1 as SQVTM and CDR2 as ANQGSEA. This CDR3 is built from 13 residues. V was pared by 5 bases and J by 1 base, with 11 bases between. CDR3 DNA: TGCAGCGTTTCTTCGGGCGGGAACACTGAAGCTTTCTTT. Residues: CSVSSGGNTEAFF.

The chain combines TRBV6-5 with TRBJ1-2, with D unclear. The V end was cut by 6 bases, the J end by 4 bases, with 12 bases between. CDR3 length: 13 amino acids. The V gene's germline CDR1 is MNHEY and CDR2 SVGAGI. Here the CDR3 DNA reads TGTGCCAGCAGCTTGGACGTCGGCTATGGCTACACCTTC. Translation: CASSLDVGYGYTF.

The rearrangement links TRBV11-2 to TRBJ2-5, with no clear D. CDR1 and CDR2 from the germline V gene are SGHAT and FQNNGV. The CDR3 extends over 14 amino acids. V was trimmed by 5 bases and J by 1 base, leaving 11 bases between them. The DNA for the CDR3 is TGTGCCAGCAGCCCTAACTCGGCCCAAGAGACCCAGTACTTC. It translates to CASSPNSAQETQYF.

The J gene is TRBJ1-6, the V gene TRBV6-1; D call uncertain. CDR3 length: 15 amino acids. Trimming pared 1 base from V and 6 bases from J, leaving 10 bases between. Per germline, CDR1 MNHNS and CDR2 SASEGT. The DNA of the CDR3 is TGTGCCAGCAGTGAAGTCGGTCAGACTAATTCACCCCTCCACTTT. Translating it yields CASSEVGQTNSPLHF.

The V gene is TRBV6-2 or TRBV6-3, the J gene TRBJ2-7; D gene uncertain. Trimming cost V 4 bases and J 0 bases, with 10 bases left between them. The CDR3 contains 14 residues. Germline V gene data show CDR1 as MNHEY and CDR2 as SVGEGT. The CDR3 spells CASSFTAYSYEQYF. Written as DNA, the CDR3 is TGTGCCAGCAGTTTTACAGCCTACTCCTACGAGCAGTACTTC.

The V gene is TRBV11-2, the J gene TRBJ1-6; unclear D gene. The length of the CDR3 is 13 residues. Germline CDR1 and CDR2: SGHAT and FQNNGV. V lost 4 bases and J 7 bases, leaving 8 bases between the germline ends. The CDR3 loop reads CASSSTLNSPLHF. The CDR3 DNA follows: TGTGCCAGCAGCTCCACCTTGAATTCACCCCTCCACTTT.

V and J are TRBV2 and TRBJ1-5; D is possibly TRBD1 (6 bases). The CDR3 is 14 amino acids. The V end lost 4 bases, the J end lost 0 bases, and 7 bases lay between the germline ends. From germline, CDR1 is SNHLY and CDR2 FYNNEI. CDR3 sequence: CASSVQGSNQPQHF. CDR3 DNA: TGTGCCAGCAGTGTACAGGGTAGCAATCAGCCCCAGCATTTT.

J is TRBJ2-3 and V is TRBV12-3 or TRBV12-4; tentative D call: TRBD2 (5 bases). V shed 5 bases and J shed 10 bases, with 16 bases lying between them. This CDR3 is 13 amino acids long. CDR3 in amino acids: CASSINPLGAQYF. CDR3 in DNA: TGTGCCAGCAGTATAAACCCGCTCGGGGCGCAGTATTTT.

The chain is built from TRBV7-3 and TRBJ2-2; 7 nucleotides line up with TRBD1. V shed 5 bases and J 3 bases; nucleotides not matched to a gene: 6. Germline CDR1 reads SGHTA; CDR2 reads FQGTGA. The CDR3 has 15 amino acids. The CDR3 spells CASSLGTADTGELFF. The CDR3 DNA follows: TGTGCCAGCAGCCTCGGGACAGCAGACACCGGGGAGCTGTTTTTT.

The chain carries TRBV6-2 or TRBV6-3 and TRBJ1-5; D call uncertain. From germline, CDR1 is MNHEY and CDR2 SVGEGT. The germline V and J ends were trimmed by 5 bases and 6 bases, with 20 bases remaining between them. The CDR3 contains 16 residues. The CDR3 loop is CASSGESGRWTQPQHF. DNA for the CDR3: TGTGCCAGCAGTGGAGAGTCTGGGAGGTGGACTCAGCCCCAGCATTTT.

The chain is built from TRBV10-3 and TRBJ1-1, with a weak D call TRBD1 (6 bases). The CDR3 spans 17 residues. V was clipped by 6 bases and J by 4 bases, with 24 bases between them. CDR1 and CDR2 (germline): ENHRY, SYGVKD. The CDR3 nucleotides are TGTGCCATCAGACCCTCCCAGGGGCTTGGTTCTGGCACTGAAGCTTTCTTT. Its translation: CAIRPSQGLGSGTEAFF.